This T cell receptor beta chain was found in a study of shared clonotypes between healthy human individuals. Study summary: Contributing individuals were a couple of females and a few males aged 18 to 49.

Subsets obtained from CD4+ cells comprised CD45RA+ naive and CD45RA-negative memory cells. Per the germline V gene, CDR1 is DFQATT and CDR2 is SNEGSKA (reference sequence). Trimming shortened V by 3 bases and J by 7 bases, and 9 bases separated the two germline ends. There are 11 residues in the CDR3. Notes on the study in general: Though the depth was large, rarefaction showed that sorted-subset sequencing was incomplete.

Clones were read by immunoSEQ multiplex PCR, and TCRdb kept only the in-frame ones, dropping some. This sample carries some 1.5 million clones, under 99% of them seen once, and the ten largest clones take approximately 0.44%. A note on this clone: Its cognate antigen is unknown.

The source is a man aged 25-45 years in good health. Sequenced input: naive CD4+ T cells sorted from blood. Stated subset: CD45RA+ positively selected. The chain joins TRBV20-1 to TRBJ1-1; D gene uncertain. The CDR3 nucleotides are TGCAGTGCTAGTGGGCACCGTGAAGCTTTCTTT. This encodes CSASGHREAFF.